These T cell receptor beta chains were read from a single sample in a study of blood T cell repertoires in COVID-19. Produced via immunoSEQ multiplex PCR; TCRdb's table is partial and in-frame only. The sample contains 99,000 or so clones, 85% to 90% of which appear only once. The specimen was peripheral blood. These receptors all stem from an older woman in a cohort sampled during active or convalescent COVID-19. Each CDR3 is given with its conserved first and last residue. Each record gives: J gene, D gene, clone size, V gene, CDR3 protein, CDR3 DNA. The D gene is left open where the match is weak. Clone size, where shown, is once, few, many, or a class for clones that have expanded.

TRBJ2-2 | TRBD1 | - | TRBV3-1/TRBV3-2 | CASSQLRGGELFF | TGTGCCAGCAGCCAACTCAGGGGGGGGGAGCTGTTTTTT
TRBJ1-2 | TRBD1 | - | TRBV2 | CASSSGTGASGTF | TGTGCCAGCAGTTCCGGGACAGGGGCTTCAGGAACCTTC
TRBJ2-1 | TRBD2 | - | TRBV15 | CATSRDGLAGGSEQFF | TGTGCCACCAGCAGAGATGGACTAGCGGGAGGGAGTGAGCAGTTCTTC
TRBJ2-1 | - | - | TRBV5-4 | CASSLKGNEQFF | TGTGCCAGCAGCTTGAAGGGGAATGAGCAGTTCTTC
TRBJ1-5 | TRBD1 | - | TRBV28 | CASRKDRVRNQPQHF | TGTGCCAGCAGAAAGGACAGGGTACGCAATCAGCCCCAGCATTTT
TRBJ1-1 | - | - | TRBV20-1 | CSASRPGRIMNTEAFF | TGCAGTGCTAGTCGGCCAGGGAGGATCATGAACACTGAAGCTTTCTTT
TRBJ1-3 | - | - | TRBV18 | CASSPRAGLENTIYF | TGTGCCAGCTCACCCCGAGCGGGTCTGGAAAACACCATATATTTT
TRBJ1-2 | TRBD1 | - | TRBV29-1 | CSAGQGYYGYTF | TGCAGCGCTGGACAGGGCTACTATGGCTACACCTTC
TRBJ1-5 | - | - | TRBV7-2 | CASSLGTGTRQPQHF | TGTGCCAGCAGCTTAGGTACAGGGACCAGACAGCCCCAGCATTTT
TRBJ2-7 | - | - | TRBV5-1 | CASSLEQGYEQYF | TGCGCCAGCAGCTTGGAACAGGGCTACGAGCAGTACTTC
TRBJ1-6 | - | - | TRBV2 | CASSEGGARSPLHF | TGTGCCAGCAGTGAGGGGGGGGCGCGGTCACCCCTCCACTTT
TRBJ2-7 | - | once | TRBV15 | CATSRGGGRFSYEQYF | TGTGCCACCAGCAGAGGAGGAGGCAGGTTCTCCTACGAGCAGTACTTC
TRBJ1-1 | - | - | TRBV3-1/TRBV3-2 | CASSRGGGGNTEAFF | TGTGCCAGCAGCCGGGGCGGGGGCGGCAACACTGAAGCTTTCTTT
TRBJ1-2 | - | - | TRBV28 | CASSLDLSPGNGYTF | TGTGCCAGCAGTTTAGATCTATCTCCCGGGAATGGCTACACCTTC
TRBJ1-1 | TRBD1 | - | TRBV6-6 | CASRPRQGNTEAFF | TGTGCCAGCAGACCTCGACAGGGGAACACTGAAGCTTTCTTT
TRBJ2-7 | - | - | TRBV18 | CASSVYSGQTYEQYF | TGTGCCAGCTCAGTCTACAGCGGGCAGACCTACGAGCAGTACTTC
TRBJ2-2 | - | - | TRBV6-4 | CASSALAMGGELFF | TGTGCCAGCAGTGCCCTAGCGATGGGCGGGGAGCTGTTTTTT
TRBJ2-3 | TRBD1 | - | TRBV5-1 | CASSQDRGLVGDTQYF | TGCGCCAGCAGCCAGGACAGGGGATTGGTCGGGGATACGCAGTATTTT
TRBJ2-5 | - | - | TRBV12-3/TRBV12-4 | CASSFGLLETQYF | TGTGCCAGCAGTTTTGGACTACTTGAGACCCAGTACTTC
TRBJ2-6 | TRBD1 | - | TRBV7-9 | CASSPGQGMGSGANVLTF | TGTGCCAGCAGCCCGGGACAGGGGATGGGGTCCGGGGCCAACGTCCTGACTTTC
TRBJ2-5 | - | - | TRBV29-1 | CSVEFRQLQETQYF | TGCAGCGTTGAGTTCAGGCAGCTTCAAGAGACCCAGTACTTC
TRBJ1-6 | TRBD1 | few | TRBV3-1/TRBV3-2 | CASSDRQGAFINSPLHF | TGTGCCAGCAGCGACCGACAGGGGGCCTTCATTAATTCACCCCTCCACTTT
TRBJ2-3 | - | - | TRBV5-1 | CASSLGGRGSTDTQYF | TGCGCCAGCAGCTTGGGGGGCAGGGGTAGCACAGATACGCAGTATTTT
TRBJ1-6 | - | once | TRBV19 | CASSAPRGRWFNSPLHF | TGTGCCAGTAGTGCCCCCCGGGGAAGATGGTTTAATTCACCCCTCCACTTT
TRBJ2-7 | TRBD2 | - | TRBV28 | CASKRLAGYEQYF | TGTGCCAGCAAGCGGCTAGCGGGGTACGAGCAGTACTTC
TRBJ1-2 | - | - | TRBV10-3 | CAISVSAGDGYTF | TGTGCCATCAGTGTGTCGGCAGGGGATGGCTACACCTTC
TRBJ2-3 | TRBD2 | - | TRBV7-9 | CASSLVEGGDTQYF | TGTGCCAGCAGCTTAGTCGAGGGAGGGGATACGCAGTATTTT
TRBJ2-1 | TRBD2 | - | TRBV5-6 | CASSLWVPAGLYNEQFF | TGTGCCAGCAGCTTGTGGGTGCCAGCGGGGTTATACAATGAGCAGTTCTTC
TRBJ2-1 | TRBD1 | - | TRBV29-1 | CSTRDRGLNNEQFF | TGCAGCACCCGGGACAGGGGATTAAACAATGAGCAGTTCTTC
TRBJ1-6 | TRBD1 | - | TRBV5-4 | CASSLKPLRGASSYNSPLHF | TGTGCCAGCAGCTTGAAGCCCCTCAGGGGGGCTAGCTCCTATAATTCACCCCTCCACTTT